This record covers a single TCR beta chain. PCR was performed using 60 Vbeta and 13 Jbeta primers. Some clones are missing from TCRdb's copy, which holds only in-frame ones; the method was immunoSEQ multiplex PCR. Recorded for this sample: roughly 190,000 clones. The data were obtained in a study of cytomegalovirus exposure and HLA in healthy donors. The CDR3 spans 14 residues. CDR1 is SGHRS, CDR2 YFSETQ, per germline. V dropped 2 bases and J dropped 5 bases, with 13 bases sitting between them. The chain carries TRBV5-1 and TRBJ1-1; D remains ambiguous. This receptor was taken from a woman under 30 in good health and CMV-seropositive. Sequenced material: PBMCs. This CDR3 is CASSLEGQGTEAFF. CDR3 nucleotide sequence: TGCGCCAGCAGCTTAGAGGGTCAAGGTACTGAAGCTTTCTTT.